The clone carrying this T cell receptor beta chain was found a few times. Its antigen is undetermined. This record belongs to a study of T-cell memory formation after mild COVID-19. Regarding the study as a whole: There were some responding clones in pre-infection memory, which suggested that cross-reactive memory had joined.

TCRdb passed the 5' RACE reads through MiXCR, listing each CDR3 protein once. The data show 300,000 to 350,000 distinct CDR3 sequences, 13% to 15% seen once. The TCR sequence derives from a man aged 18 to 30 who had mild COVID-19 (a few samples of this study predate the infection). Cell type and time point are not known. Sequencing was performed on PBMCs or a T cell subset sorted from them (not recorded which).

CDR3 bases: TGTGCCAGCAGCTTATGGTCCCAGGGGCCGGTTGGGATGAACACTGAAGCTTTCTTT. This codes for CASSLWSQGPVGMNTEAFF. The chain carries TRBV7-3 and TRBJ1-1; D might be TRBD1 (6 bases). The CDR3 consists of 19 residues. The germline V and J ends were trimmed by 2 bases and 0 bases, with 22 bases remaining between them. Looked up from germline, CDR1 is SGHTA and CDR2 is FQGTGA.